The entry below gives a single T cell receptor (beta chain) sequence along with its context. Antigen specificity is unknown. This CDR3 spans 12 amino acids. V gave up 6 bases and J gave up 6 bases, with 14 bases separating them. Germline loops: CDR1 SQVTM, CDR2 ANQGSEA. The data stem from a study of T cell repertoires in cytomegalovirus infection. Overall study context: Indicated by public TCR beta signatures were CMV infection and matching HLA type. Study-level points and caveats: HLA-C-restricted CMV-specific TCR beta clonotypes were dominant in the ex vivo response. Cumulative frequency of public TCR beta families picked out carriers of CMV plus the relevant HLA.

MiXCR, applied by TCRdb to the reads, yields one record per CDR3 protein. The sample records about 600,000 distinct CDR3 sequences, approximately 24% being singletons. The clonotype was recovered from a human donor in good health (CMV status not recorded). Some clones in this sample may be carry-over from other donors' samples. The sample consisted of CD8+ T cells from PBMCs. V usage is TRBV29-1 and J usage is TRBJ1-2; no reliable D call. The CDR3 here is CSVSRREDGYTF. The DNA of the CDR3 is TGCAGCGTCTCGCGGAGGGAAGATGGCTACACCTTC. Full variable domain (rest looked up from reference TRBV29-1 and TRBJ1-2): SAVISQKPSRDICQRGTSLTIQCQVDSQVTMMFWYRQQPGQSLTLIATANQGSEATYESGFVIDKFPISRPNLTFSTLTVSNMSPEDSSIYLCSVSRREDGYTFGSGTRLTVV.